The 16 T cell receptor beta chains below come from one sample, sequenced in a study of T cell changes during pregnancy in multiple sclerosis. Sequenced by immunoSEQ multiplex PCR; TCRdb stores in-frame clones only, minus some. This table holds 70,000 or so clones, about nine tenths found once. Sequenced material: CD4+ T cells from peripheral blood mononuclear cells, taken after pregnancy. These receptors were obtained from a female donor with multiple sclerosis, enrolled in a pregnancy study.

V and J are TRBV30 and TRBJ1-2; D is possibly TRBD1 (5 bases). This CDR3 comprises 13 residues. V gave up 2 bases and J gave up 4 bases, with 11 bases separating them. Germline values: CDR1 GTSNPN, CDR2 SVGIG (reference sequence). CDR3 sequence reads: CAWSKQGSYGYTF. The CDR3 DNA reads as TGTGCCTGGAGTAAGCAGGGAAGCTATGGCTACACCTTC.

This clone was detected once. The rearrangement joins TRBV7-9 to TRBJ1-1; D may be TRBD1 (5 bases). V gave up 6 bases and J gave up 5 bases, with 16 bases separating them. In germline, CDR1 is SEHNR, CDR2 FQNEAQ (reference sequence). The CDR3 is made up of 14 amino acids. The CDR3 DNA is TGTGCCAGCAGTAGGGGCGGGGGGGGTACTGAAGCTTTCTTT. Its protein product is CASSRGGGGTEAFF.

The chain is built from TRBV18 and TRBJ2-5, with 8 bases fitting TRBD1. J was trimmed by 5 bases and V by 3 bases; bases with no gene match: 8. Germline lookup yields CDR1 KGHSH and CDR2 LQKENI. CDR3 size: 15 residues. The CDR3, as DNA: TGTGCCAGCTCACCCTCCGCGGACAGGGCTGAGACCCAGTACTTC. This codes for CASSPSADRAETQYF.

The V gene is TRBV7-2, the J gene TRBJ2-1; no clear D. The CDR3 is made up of 12 amino acids. Trimming took off 5 bases at V and 7 bases at J, with 9 bases between the two ends. Germline CDR1 reads SGHTA; CDR2 reads FQGNSA. CDR3 sequence: CASSRSTNEQFF. The CDR3 bases are TGTGCCAGCAGCCGATCAACAAATGAGCAGTTCTTC.

This chain links TRBV5-4 with TRBJ2-5; 8 nucleotides match TRBD1. Trimming at V came to 4 bases and at J to 4 bases, leaving 9 bases not matched to a gene. This CDR3 has 15 amino acids. From germline, CDR1 is SGHNT and CDR2 YYREEE (reference sequence). This CDR3 is CASSPGGAVGETQYF. In DNA form, the CDR3 reads TGTGCCAGCAGCCCAGGGGGCGCGGTGGGAGAGACCCAGTACTTC.

V and J are TRBV27 and TRBJ2-7, with 7 bases that match TRBD1. The junction had 6 bases not matched to a gene; V was cut back by 2 bases and J by 2 bases. Looked up from germline, CDR1 is MNHEY and CDR2 is SMNVEV (reference sequence). This CDR3 has 15 residues. In DNA form, the CDR3 reads TGTGCCAGCAGTTTAATGCCGGGACAGACCTACGAGCAGTACTTC. This gives the protein CASSLMPGQTYEQYF.

The chain joins TRBV11-2 to TRBJ2-1; TRBD2 agrees at 13 bases. The CDR3 is made up of 14 amino acids. The germline V gene has CDR1 SGHAT and CDR2 FQNNGV. V trimming: 3 bases; J trimming: 10 bases; junction bases outside the gene matches: 3. The CDR3 DNA sequence: TGTGCCAGCAGCTTCGGACTAGCGGGAGCCGAGCAGTTCTTC. Protein product: CASSFGLAGAEQFF.

V gene TRBV9 combines with J gene TRBJ1-1, with D possibly TRBD1 on 6 matching bases. Looked up from germline, CDR1 is SGDLS and CDR2 is YYNGEE. The CDR3 runs 16 residues. Trimming left V 2 bases short and J 5 bases short, with 19 bases between. CDR3 in amino acids: CASSVGPGQWGTEAFF. The CDR3 region has the DNA TGTGCCAGCAGCGTGGGACCCGGACAGTGGGGGACTGAAGCTTTCTTT.

This clone was found once. The chain couples TRBV5-1 to TRBJ2-7, with D unresolved. The V end lost 0 bases, the J end lost 3 bases, and 7 bases lay between the germline ends. There are 13 residues in the CDR3. The germline V gene encodes CDR1 SGHRS and CDR2 YFSETQ. DNA for the CDR3: TGCGCCAGCAGCTTGGGGCAGCGCTACGAGCAGTACTTC. Its protein is CASSLGQRYEQYF.

V usage is TRBV7-8 and J usage is TRBJ2-3; 9 bases are shared with TRBD2. The CDR3 contains 13 residues. V trimming: 5 bases; J trimming: 5 bases; junction bases outside the gene matches: 2. Germline lookup yields CDR1 SGHVS and CDR2 FQNEAQ. The CDR3 DNA is TGTGCCAGCAGCGGAGCGGGGGGAGATACGCAGTATTTT. Encoded protein: CASSGAGGDTQYF.

This clone has only a few counts. V usage is TRBV5-1 and J usage is TRBJ1-5; no definite D call. The CDR3 is made up of 14 amino acids. Germline V gene lookup returns CDR1 SGHRS and CDR2 YFSETQ. Trimming stripped 0 bases from V and 4 bases from J, with 8 bases between. This CDR3 is CASSLDGGNQPQHF. CDR3 bases: TGCGCCAGCAGCTTGGACGGCGGAAATCAGCCCCAGCATTTT.

This clone has more than one count but fewer than ten. V and J are TRBV4-2 and TRBJ2-7, with D uncertain. CDR1 is LGHNA and CDR2 is YNFKEQ in the germline V gene. CDR3 length: 17 residues. V dropped 1 base and J dropped 0 bases, with 16 bases sitting between them. CDR3 DNA sequence: TGTGCCAGCAGCCAAGGTCCAACCTCGGCGGCCTCCTACGAGCAGTACTTC. It yields the protein CASSQGPTSAASYEQYF.

This chain links TRBV27 with TRBJ2-3; 7 nucleotides align to TRBD2. Looked up from germline, CDR1 is MNHEY and CDR2 is SMNVEV (reference sequence). Trimming took 5 bases from V and 8 from J; bases not matched to a gene: 7. The CDR3 covers 13 residues. The DNA for the CDR3 is TGTGCCAGCAGTACCCCGGGACTACTTACGCAGTATTTT. Translating gives CASSTPGLLTQYF.

CDR3 loop: CASSFRLADTQYF. DNA for the CDR3: TGTGCCAGCAGCTTTCGGCTAGCGGATACGCAGTATTTT. The rearrangement links TRBV5-4 to TRBJ2-3; a possible D gene is TRBD2 (6 bases). Per the germline V gene, CDR1 is SGHNT and CDR2 is YYREEE (reference sequence). The CDR3 extends over 13 amino acids. The ends were cut back, 2 bases at V and 6 bases at J, with 10 bases in the middle.

This sequence joins TRBV10-1 and TRBJ2-1; TRBD1 might be the D (6 bases). V lost 3 bases, J lost 6 bases, and 15 bases lay in between. Germline V lookup: CDR1 WNHNN, CDR2 SYGVQD (reference sequence). This CDR3 is 15 amino acids long. CDR3 residues: CASSDQGRSSNEQFF. DNA of the CDR3: TGCGCCAGCAGTGACCAGGGGCGAAGCTCCAATGAGCAGTTCTTC.

The chain uses TRBV7-3 and TRBJ2-5; 8 bases agree with TRBD2. Germline CDR1 reads SGHTA; CDR2 reads FQGTGA. The trim removed 9 bases at V and 5 bases at J, leaving 8 bases unmatched. The length of the CDR3 is 13 residues. The CDR3 loop reads CASSGGVKETQYF. CDR3 sequence (DNA): TGTGCCAGTTCCGGGGGGGTCAAGGAGACCCAGTACTTC.